The sequence of this TCR beta chain was determined in a study of Tregs in tolerant kidney transplant recipients. Findings and limits, study-wide: Donor-specific Treg expansion exceeded global Treg expansion in tolerant patients, suggesting antigen drive. Validation in larger populations is needed because few patients were studied.

Germline CDR1 MDHEN, CDR2 SYDVKM. This CDR3 is built from 14 residues. Trimming took 3 bases from V and 4 from J, leaving 12 bases between them. Produced via immunoSEQ multiplex PCR; TCRdb's table is partial and in-frame only. The sample lists 45,000 to 55,000 clones, about nine tenths occurring once. The nonmyeloablative bone marrow transplants came from related graft donors, with transient mixed chimerism. Comments on this clone: The antigen is not known.

The source was CD8+ T cells from blood (PBMCs), collected 24 months after the transplant. The receptor comes from a human patient who received a combined kidney and bone marrow transplant. Some T cells could come from the graft donor. The chain recombines TRBV28 with TRBJ2-5; D perhaps matches TRBD2 (6 bases). The CDR3, as DNA: TGTGCCAGCAGTTTTCGACTGGGGGGAGAGACCCAGTACTTC. Encoded protein: CASSFRLGGETQYF.